The 32 T cell receptor beta chains below all came from one sample that was sequenced in a study of shared clonotypes between healthy human individuals. Profiled with immunoSEQ multiplex PCR; TCRdb holds only in-frame clones, not every one. The data hold fewer than 850,000 clones, with roughly 70% observed a single time. The sequencing sample was made of memory CD4+ T cells sorted from blood. As to subset: CD45RA-negative fraction. These receptors originate from a woman aged 25 to 39 in good health.

The rearrangement links TRBV28 to TRBJ2-7; D uncertain. Germline values: CDR1 MDHEN, CDR2 SYDVKM. The germline V and J ends were trimmed by 1 base and 6 bases, with 10 bases remaining between them. The CDR3 spans 13 residues. The CDR3 region has the DNA TGTGCCAGCAGTTTATATAATAGCCTCGAGCAGTACTTC. This translates into CASSLYNSLEQYF.

The chain links TRBV6-1 to TRBJ1-5, with D unresolved. Germline V CDR1 and CDR2: MNHNS, SASEGT. Trimming removed 9 bases at V and 0 bases at J, with 12 bases between. The CDR3 has 14 residues. The CDR3 DNA follows: TGTGCCAGTCGGACGGGGAATAGCAATCAGCCCCAGCATTTT. It codes for CASRTGNSNQPQHF.

V gene TRBV5-1 combines with J gene TRBJ2-1; no clear D gene. Trimming removed 4 bases from V and 7 bases from J, with 6 bases in between. The length of the CDR3 is 11 residues. CDR1 and CDR2 from the germline V gene are SGHRS and YFSETQ. The CDR3 reads CASSERNEQFF. The DNA of the CDR3 is TGCGCCAGCAGCGAGAGGAATGAGCAGTTCTTC.

This clone was detected a few times. The chain carries TRBV7-9 and TRBJ1-1; D unresolved. This CDR3 has 15 amino acids. Trimming removed 7 bases from V and 1 base from J, with 16 bases in between. CDR1 is SEHNR and CDR2 is FQNEAQ in the germline V gene (reference sequence). Here the CDR3 DNA reads TGTGCCAGCACATCTCGGCCAGACTCGAACACTGAAGCTTTCTTT. Amino acid sequence: CASTSRPDSNTEAFF. Full variable domain (rest looked up from reference TRBV7-9 and TRBJ1-1): DTGVSQNPRHKITKRGQNVTFRCDPISEHNRLYWYRQTLGQGPEFLTYFQNEAQLEKSRLLSDRFSAERPKGSFSTLEIQRTEQGDSAMYLCASTSRPDSNTEAFFGQGTRLTVV.

The V call is TRBV4-2, the J call TRBJ2-5; 8 bases map to TRBD1. The CDR3 is made up of 15 amino acids. J lost 5 bases, V lost 5 bases, and 10 bases had no gene match. Per germline, CDR1 LGHNA and CDR2 YNFKEQ. The CDR3 reads CASSYGTGPGETQYF. The CDR3 nucleotides read TGTGCCAGCAGCTACGGGACAGGCCCTGGGGAGACCCAGTACTTC.

The V gene is TRBV10-3, the J gene TRBJ1-5, with a weak D call TRBD1 (5 bases). This CDR3 is built from 16 residues. Trimming stripped 3 bases from V and 3 bases from J, with 15 bases between. Germline V gene sequence: CDR1 ENHRY, CDR2 SYGVKD. CDR3 DNA sequence: TGTGCCATCAGTGATTTTCAAGGGGCTGACAATCAGCCCCAGCATTTT. Its protein is CAISDFQGADNQPQHF.

The chain carries TRBV12-5 and TRBJ2-1; 7 nucleotides agree with TRBD1. The CDR3 sequence is 14 residues long. Unmatched junction bases numbered 7, after V lost 5 bases and J lost 6 bases. Germline values: CDR1 LGHNT, CDR2 FRNRAP. The CDR3: CASGTGDMGNEQFF. In DNA form, the CDR3 reads TGTGCTAGTGGTACAGGGGATATGGGCAATGAGCAGTTCTTC.

The chain couples TRBV25-1 to TRBJ2-7; 9 bases match TRBD1. The germline gives CDR1 MGHDK, CDR2 SYGVNS. V dropped 7 bases and J dropped 7; count of bases not matched to a gene: 5. The CDR3 consists of 12 residues. The CDR3 reads CASTGQGGEQYF. The DNA of the CDR3 is TGTGCCAGCACGGGACAGGGTGGTGAGCAGTACTTC.

V and J are TRBV5-1 and TRBJ1-4, with 10 bases fitting TRBD1. CDR1 and CDR2 from the germline V gene are SGHRS and YFSETQ. The CDR3 covers 22 residues. J gave up 11 bases and V 9 bases, and 37 bases lay outside the gene matches. The CDR3 is CATPPHDPGTGEEVGSGFKLFF. CDR3 bases: TGCGCCACTCCGCCCCATGATCCTGGGACAGGGGAAGAGGTGGGCTCGGGTTTCAAACTGTTTTTT.

The chain combines TRBV30 with TRBJ2-7; TRBD2 agrees at 7 bases. This CDR3 comprises 17 residues. Germline values: CDR1 GTSNPN, CDR2 SVGIG (reference sequence). Trimming took 2 bases from V and 6 from J; bases not matched to a gene: 19. The CDR3 coding sequence is TGTGCCTGGAGTTCCCCTTCCAATGCGGGAGTATGGATCGAGCAGTACTTC. This gives the protein CAWSSPSNAGVWIEQYF.

This clone came up a few times. The chain is built from TRBV19 and TRBJ2-1; no clear D. Deletions cut 1 base from V and 7 bases from J, with 11 bases between. This CDR3 comprises 14 residues. In germline, CDR1 is LNHDA, CDR2 SQIVND (reference sequence). The CDR3 sequence is CASSIASGRNEQFF. The DNA of the CDR3 is TGTGCCAGTAGTATAGCCTCGGGTCGGAATGAGCAGTTCTTC.

This clone showed up just a few times. The CDR3 nucleotides are TGCGCCAGCAGCGATCCGGGACTAGTCAAATACGAGCAGTACTTC. Translated, it gives CASSDPGLVKYEQYF. The chain combines TRBV5-1 with TRBJ2-7; 8 bases agree with TRBD2. V shed 4 bases, J shed 4 bases, and the junction held 10 bases outside the gene matches. Germline CDR1 SGHRS, CDR2 YFSETQ. CDR3 size: 15 residues.

The chain joins TRBV10-1 to TRBJ2-3, with a tentative D call TRBD1 (5 bases). Trimming stripped 8 bases from V and 2 bases from J, with 14 bases between. CDR1 is WNHNN and CDR2 is SYGVQD in the germline V gene (reference sequence). CDR3 size: 14 residues. CDR3 region: CASSQGPLTDTQYF. The CDR3, as DNA: TGCGCCAGCTCCCAGGGTCCCCTCACAGATACGCAGTATTTT.

The table lists this clone with many counts. V and J are TRBV6-5 and TRBJ1-2; 7 positions agree with TRBD1. V shed 6 bases and J 1 base; nucleotides not matched to a gene: 8. The CDR3 runs 15 residues. Germline lookup yields CDR1 MNHEY and CDR2 SVGAGI. For the CDR3, the DNA is TGTGCCAGCAGCCGGACAGGCTTCAATAACTATGGCTACACCTTC. It translates to CASSRTGFNNYGYTF.

The genes are TRBV25-1 and TRBJ1-4; no firm D call. V lost 1 base to trimming and J lost 8 bases, with 14 bases between them. The CDR3 consists of 15 residues. Germline V gives CDR1 MGHDK, CDR2 SYGVNS. CDR3 sequence reads: CASSEFGTMGEKLFF. DNA for the CDR3: TGTGCCAGCAGTGAATTTGGTACTATGGGCGAAAAACTGTTTTTT.

Here the CDR3 reads CASSPDWGKNTEAFF. DNA for the CDR3: TGCGCCAGCAGCCCAGATTGGGGTAAGAACACTGAAGCTTTCTTT. The chain has TRBV5-1 and TRBJ1-1; D remains ambiguous. Trimming left V 4 bases short and J 1 base short, with 14 bases between. CDR1 SGHRS and CDR2 YFSETQ come from the germline V gene. This CDR3 spans 15 amino acids. Combining the CDR3 with reference TRBV5-1 and TRBJ1-1 gives the whole variable domain KAGVTQTPRYLIKTRGQQVTLSCSPISGHRSVSWYQQTPGQGLQFLFEYFSETQRNKGNFPGRFSGRQFSNSRSEMNVSTLELGDSALYLCASSPDWGKNTEAFFGQGTRLTVV.

The chain recombines TRBV5-1 with TRBJ2-2; tentatively, D is TRBD1 or TRBD2 (6 bases each). V was pared by 4 bases and J by 3 bases, with 13 bases between. CDR3 length: 15 amino acids. Germline CDR1 reads SGHRS; CDR2 reads YFSETQ. DNA for the CDR3: TGCGCCAGCAGCCTAACTAGGGGGGACACCGGGGAGCTGTTTTTT. This encodes CASSLTRGDTGELFF.

The chain recombines TRBV11-3 with TRBJ2-7; D perhaps matches TRBD2 (5 bases). V was cut by 5 bases and J by 7 bases, with 21 bases left in between. The CDR3 is made up of 15 amino acids. Looked up from germline, CDR1 is SGHNT and CDR2 is YENEEA. In DNA form, the CDR3 reads TGTGCCAGCAGCCGAGGAGGAGGTAGGCCGGGGGAGCAGTACTTC. Amino acid sequence: CASSRGGGRPGEQYF.

This clone came up a few times. This chain links TRBV7-2 with TRBJ2-3; 14 positions agree with TRBD2. Germline values: CDR1 SGHTA, CDR2 FQGNSA. This CDR3 is built from 15 residues. The V and J ends lost 7 bases and 4 bases, in that order; junction bases with no gene match: 4. The CDR3 region is CASTVTSGRADTQYF. In DNA form, the CDR3 reads TGTGCCAGCACCGTGACTAGCGGGAGGGCAGATACGCAGTATTTT. Full variable domain (outside the CDR3, taken from reference TRBV7-2 and TRBJ2-3): GAGVSQSPSNKVTEKGKDVELRCDPISGHTALYWYRQSLGQGLEFLIYFQGNSAPDKSGLPSDRFSAERTGGSVSTLTIQRTQQEDSAVYLCASTVTSGRADTQYFGPGTRLTVL.

The rearrangement links TRBV28 to TRBJ2-7; D uncertain. The germline V gene has CDR1 MDHEN and CDR2 SYDVKM. The length of the CDR3 is 14 residues. Trimming took off 4 bases at V and 2 bases at J, with 12 bases between the two ends. The CDR3 nucleotides are TGTGCCAGCAGTTCCGGATTTCGACCCTACGAGCAGTACTTC. Its protein is CASSSGFRPYEQYF.

This rearrangement joins TRBV30 to TRBJ2-1; TRBD2 aligns across 16 bases. The CDR3 spans 16 residues. CDR1 and CDR2 (germline): GTSNPN, SVGIG (reference sequence). Losses at the gene ends were 5 bases for V and 7 bases for J; bases not matched to a gene: 8. The CDR3 protein is CAWGRGLAGGTNEQFF. CDR3 DNA sequence: TGTGCCTGGGGGAGGGGACTAGCGGGAGGGACGAATGAGCAGTTCTTC.

V usage is TRBV5-1 and J usage is TRBJ2-5, with D possibly being TRBD1 (5 bases). V was cut by 4 bases and J by 1 base, with 8 bases left in between. The CDR3 totals 13 residues. Germline lookup yields CDR1 SGHRS and CDR2 YFSETQ. CDR3 nucleotide sequence: TGCGCCAGCAGCATCGACAGCCAAGAGACCCAGTACTTC. Protein sequence: CASSIDSQETQYF.

The chain joins TRBV11-2 to TRBJ2-7, with 12 nucleotides matching TRBD1. Germline assignment: CDR1 SGHAT and CDR2 FQNNGV. The CDR3 sequence is 15 residues long. V shed 3 bases and J 7 bases; nucleotides not matched to a gene: 7. In DNA, the CDR3 is TGTGCCAGCAGCTTGGACCGGGACAGGGGGCGTGAGCAGTACTTC. It codes for CASSLDRDRGREQYF.

The chain couples TRBV19 to TRBJ2-3, with D maybe TRBD1 (6 bases). The V gene lost 4 bases and the J gene lost 7 bases, with 18 bases spanning the gap. Germline V gives CDR1 LNHDA, CDR2 SQIVND (reference sequence). The CDR3 spans 15 residues. The CDR3 DNA is TGTGCCAGTAGTACCCGTCAGGACAGCGGCAATACGCAGTATTTT. Its translation is CASSTRQDSGNTQYF.

The chain carries TRBV7-9 and TRBJ2-3; 13 bases are a match to TRBD2. The germline gives CDR1 SEHNR, CDR2 FQNEAQ (reference sequence). The CDR3 totals 19 residues. J was trimmed by 0 bases and V by 4 bases; bases with no gene match: 10. CDR3 nucleotides: TGTGCCAGCAGCTCCAGCTTGACTAGCGGGAGGAGGAGCACAGATACGCAGTATTTT. Residues: CASSSSLTSGRRSTDTQYF.

CDR3 sequence (DNA): TGTGCCAGCAGCTTGTCAGGGACGGCGAGGGAAAAACTGTTTTTT. Protein product: CASSLSGTAREKLFF. The chain is built from TRBV5-6 and TRBJ1-4; D possibly corresponds to TRBD1 (5 bases). The CDR3 runs to 15 residues. Looked up from germline, CDR1 is SGHDT and CDR2 is YYEEEE. V was cut by 1 base and J by 8 bases, with 15 bases left in between.

This sequence joins TRBV19 and TRBJ2-1; D is perhaps TRBD2 (6 bases). Germline V gene sequence: CDR1 LNHDA, CDR2 SQIVND (reference sequence). V was pared by 10 bases and J by 6 bases, with 22 bases between. This CDR3 is 15 amino acids long. In DNA form, the CDR3 reads TGTGCCAAACCCCCGGGAGTAATGCCTCCCAATGAGCAGTTCTTC. Its protein product is CAKPPGVMPPNEQFF.

This chain connects TRBV6-5 to TRBJ2-7; 8 bases agree with TRBD2. CDR1 and CDR2 (germline): MNHEY, SVGAGI. The ends lost 5 bases at V and 5 bases at J; junction bases unmatched: 8. The CDR3 loop spans 14 amino acids. The CDR3 loop reads CASSPAGDGNEQYF. CDR3 in DNA: TGTGCCAGCAGTCCAGCGGGAGACGGGAACGAGCAGTACTTC.

J is TRBJ2-7 and V is TRBV15, with 10 bases lining up with TRBD2. V lost 4 bases and J lost 2; bases outside the gene matches: 2. There are 14 residues in the CDR3. Germline values: CDR1 LNHNV, CDR2 YYDKDF (reference sequence). CDR3 region: CATSMGLAPYEQYF. In DNA, the CDR3 is TGTGCCACCAGCATGGGACTAGCGCCCTACGAGCAGTACTTC.

For this clone: Other nucleotide sequences in the sample specify the same CDR3. The chain is built from TRBV7-3 and TRBJ2-3, with 11 bases lining up with TRBD2. Germline loops: CDR1 SGHTA, CDR2 FQGTGA. J gave up 3 bases and V 1 base, and 3 bases lay outside the gene matches. This CDR3 comprises 16 residues. This chain's CDR3 is CASSLRASGRTDTQYF. CDR3 nucleotide sequence: TGTGCCAGCAGCTTAAGGGCTAGCGGGAGGACAGATACGCAGTATTTT.

The chain combines TRBV5-4 with TRBJ2-7; the match to TRBD2 covers 7 bases. CDR3 size: 15 residues. Germline assignment: CDR1 SGHNT and CDR2 YYREEE (reference sequence). V lost 3 bases to trimming and J lost 6 bases; unmatched junction nucleotides: 12. The DNA for the CDR3 is TGTGCCAGCAGCTCCAGCGGGATAAGGGTCGGCGAGCAGTACTTC. Amino acid sequence: CASSSSGIRVGEQYF. The full variable domain, rest sourced from reference TRBV5-4 and TRBJ2-7, is ETGVTQSPTHLIKTRGQQVTLRCSSQSGHNTVSWYQQALGQGPQFIFQYYREEENGRGNFPPRFSGLQFPNYSSELNVNALELDDSALYLCASSSSGIRVGEQYFGPGTRLTVT.

The rearrangement links TRBV2 to TRBJ1-4, with D perhaps TRBD1 (5 bases). This CDR3 contains 16 residues. Germline V gives CDR1 SNHLY, CDR2 FYNNEI. V was clipped by 5 bases and J by 4 bases, with 17 bases between them. The DNA for the CDR3 is TGTGCCAGCAGTAGGGACTCCCTTTGGAATAATGAAAAACTGTTTTTT. Its protein is CASSRDSLWNNEKLFF. Full variable domain (remainder filled in from reference TRBV2 and TRBJ1-4): EPEVTQTPSHQVTQMGQEVILRCVPISNHLYFYWYRQILGQKVEFLVSFYNNEISEKSEIFDDQFSVERPDGSNFTLKIRSTKLEDSAMYFCASSRDSLWNNEKLFFGSGTQLSVL.